Given below is one T cell receptor beta chain in context. Its antigen remains unknown. V lost 5 bases to trimming and J lost 0 bases, with 13 bases between them. This CDR3 contains 16 residues. The V gene's germline CDR1 is MDHEN and CDR2 SYDVKM. The record originates from a study of vaccination and CD4 T cells after COVID-19. Broader study findings: Within convalescent individuals, 304 out of 307 vaccine-specific clones proved to be spike mono-reactive.

The time point was: late sampling 161 to 241 days after vaccination in three convalescent patients. Treatment: approximately nine-day PBMC culture with coronavirus spike peptide pools or control peptides (ViraFEST assay). Sequencing of cultured CD4+ T cell DNA used the Oncomine TCR Beta short-read assay. Using its own MiXCR run on the PCR reads, TCRdb lists one record per CDR3 protein. Among 25,000 to 30,000 distinct CDR3 sequences listed, around two fifths were seen once. The TCR originated in a human donor who had recovered from COVID-19. Here the sequenced sample was CD4+ T cells from blood, cultured in vitro, taken about 7 months after SARS-CoV-2 vaccination. The V and J genes are TRBV28 and TRBJ2-2; the D gene could be TRBD1 or TRBD2 (5 bases each). The CDR3 is CASSLLVGANTGELFF. For the CDR3, the DNA is TGTGCCAGCAGTCTACTCGTGGGGGCGAACACCGGGGAGCTGTTTTTT. Full variable domain (missing parts from reference TRBV28 and TRBJ2-2): DVKVTQSSRYLVKRTGEKVFLECVQDMDHENMFWYRQDPGLGLRLIYFSYDVKMKEKGDIPEGYSVSREKKERFSLILESASTNQTSMYLCASSLLVGANTGELFFGEGSRLTVL.